This TCR beta chain was recovered during a study of read filtering for tumor transcriptome and immune sequencing. Study details: Revised staging placed roughly 8 patients in R-ISS I, 15 to 20 in II, more than five in III. Transcriptome libraries were built from DNase-treated RNA.

From 300 to 450 ng of RNA, a library with molecular barcoded alpha/delta and beta/gamma adaptors was made. TCRdb used MiXCR to reprocess the reads, holding one entry per CDR3 protein. The sample consists of about 86,000 distinct CDR3 sequences, about 12% of them appearing once. Study conclusions and caveats: Around 84% of IR-seq clonotypes had one read, totaling 3% to 4% of reads; RNA-seq: about 69% and 49%.

Remarks on this clonotype: Its target is not known.

Trimming removed 2 bases at V and 6 bases at J, with 11 bases between. The CDR3 runs 14 residues. The TCR comes from a donor older than 35 with multiple myeloma. The sequencing sample was made of a population of CD138-negative cells sorted from bone marrow. The chain carries TRBV12-3 or TRBV12-4 and TRBJ1-5; perhaps TRBD1 as D (5 bases). CDR3 residues: CASSLRQGRQPQHF. In nucleotides, the CDR3 is TGTGCCAGCAGTTTAAGGCAGGGTCGTCAGCCCCAGCATTTT.